Listed below are T cell receptor beta chains from one sample, sequenced in a study of blood T cell repertoires in COVID-19. Data came from immunoSEQ multiplex PCR; TCRdb stores just in-frame clones and leaves some out. The sample records approximately 280,000 clones, around 89% being singletons. Sample: peripheral blood. These receptors all come from a man in his forties or fifties with acute or convalescent COVID-19. CDR3s include the opening cysteine and the closing phenylalanine or tryptophan. D genes are given only for firm matches. Size is stated for part of the rows, as once, few or many counts, or as a class when the clone is expanded.

TRBJ2-7	-	TRBV7-6	-	TGTGCCAGCAGCTTAAACAGGGCCTCTACCTACGAGCAGTACTTC	CASSLNRASTYEQYF
TRBJ1-5	-	TRBV19	-	TGTGCCAGTAGTATCGCGAGTCAGCCCCAGCATTTT	CASSIASQPQHF
TRBJ1-2	-	TRBV6-1	-	TGTGCCAGCAGTGAAATGGCAGGGTTGCCCGGCTACACCTTC	CASSEMAGLPGYTF
TRBJ2-2	-	TRBV5-1	-	TGCGCCAGCAGCCCGGACTCTCTGTTGGGGGAGCTGTTTTTT	CASSPDSLLGELFF
TRBJ1-2	-	TRBV21-1	few	TGTGCCAGCAGCAAAGACAGGGTAGTAGGCTACACCTTC	CASSKDRVVGYTF
TRBJ1-6	-	TRBV18	once	TGTGCCAACTCACCGGCTGTTAATTCACCCCTCCACTTT	CANSPAVNSPLHF
TRBJ2-1	TRBD1	TRBV10-3	-	TGTGCCATCAACGCGGGACAGGTGGGCAATGAGCAGTTCTTC	CAINAGQVGNEQFF
TRBJ1-5	-	TRBV6-6	-	TGTGCCAGCACCTCCGGGGGGTCTTATAGCAATCAGCCCCAGCATTTT	CASTSGGSYSNQPQHF
TRBJ1-1	-	TRBV19	-	TGTGCCAGTAGTATGAGCCAGAACACTGAAGCTTTCTTT	CASSMSQNTEAFF
TRBJ2-2	-	TRBV18	-	TGTGCCAGCTCACCACCCCCCGCAGAGAACACCGGGGAGCTGTTTTTT	CASSPPPAENTGELFF
TRBJ1-2	-	TRBV2	-	TGTGCCAGCACCCCAAGGTGGGGGGGAGACTATGGCTACACCTTC	CASTPRWGGDYGYTF
TRBJ1-4	-	TRBV6-1	-	TGTGCCAGCAGTGACCCCAATTATGAGTCTAATGAAAAACTGTTTTTT	CASSDPNYESNEKLFF
TRBJ1-2	TRBD1	TRBV18	-	TGTGCCAGCTCACCCGGACAGGGGGCGTACTATGGCTACACCTTC	CASSPGQGAYYGYTF
TRBJ2-7	TRBD1	TRBV5-4	-	TGTGCCAGCAGCTTGGATACAGGGGGGTACACCTACGAGCAGTACTTC	CASSLDTGGYTYEQYF
TRBJ2-7	-	TRBV19	-	TGTGCCACCCTGGTTGAGAGTCATCCCTACGAGCAGTACTTC	CATLVESHPYEQYF
TRBJ2-7	TRBD1	TRBV5-1	few	TGCGCCAGCAGCTCCGGGACAGGGGGCCTCGAGCAGTACTTC	CASSSGTGGLEQYF
TRBJ1-5	TRBD1	TRBV20-1	once	TGCAGTGCTAGTGCAGGGGGCAGCGATCAGCCCCAGCATTTT	CSASAGGSDQPQHF
TRBJ2-7	TRBD1	TRBV3-1/TRBV3-2	-	TGTGCCAGCAGCTCCGACAGGGACGAGCAGTACTTC	CASSSDRDEQYF
TRBJ2-1	TRBD2	TRBV3-1/TRBV3-2	-	TGTGCCAGCACGCGACTAGCGGGGGGTTCTTACAATGAGCAGTTCTTC	CASTRLAGGSYNEQFF
TRBJ2-7	-	TRBV28	-	TGTGCCAGCAGCAATGGAGGGGTTGCCTACGAGCAGTACTTC	CASSNGGVAYEQYF
TRBJ2-3	TRBD2	TRBV5-1	-	TGCGCCAGCAGCCCAGAAGGGGTGGTTAGCGGGACGCCAGATACGCAGTATTTT	CASSPEGVVSGTPDTQYF
TRBJ1-5	-	TRBV5-1	-	TGCGCCAGCAGCTTGGAGGGGCAGCCCCAGCATTTT	CASSLEGQPQHF
TRBJ1-2	-	TRBV6-5	once	TGTGCCAGCAGCAAATTTGGGGAGAACTATGGCTACACCTTC	CASSKFGENYGYTF
TRBJ1-4	TRBD1	TRBV5-6	-	TGTGCCAGCTTCCTGCAGGGGGATCAACGAGAAAAACTGTTTTTT	CASFLQGDQREKLFF
TRBJ2-7	TRBD1	TRBV6-5	-	TGTGCCAGCACCAACCCCTGGACAGGCTACGAGCAGTACTTC	CASTNPWTGYEQYF
TRBJ2-1	TRBD1	TRBV5-1	-	TGCGCCAGCAGCTTGGACGGACAGGGAATCTCCTACAATGAGCAGTTCTTC	CASSLDGQGISYNEQFF
TRBJ2-7	-	TRBV3-1/TRBV3-2	once	TGTGCCAGCAGCCAAGATCCGACAGAGTGGGGTTATTATATCTTCTACGAGCAGTACTTC	CASSQDPTEWGYYIFYEQYF
TRBJ2-1	-	TRBV19	-	TGTGCCAGTAGTATACTAGTTCTGGACAATGAGCAGTTCTTC	CASSILVLDNEQFF
TRBJ2-5	-	TRBV6-5	-	TGTGCCAGCACCGGGGGTGTCGAGACCCAGTACTTC	CASTGGVETQYF
TRBJ1-2	-	TRBV5-6	-	TGTGCCAGCAGCTTGGGCCAGGGAGCGGGGGGCTATGGCTACACCTTC	CASSLGQGAGGYGYTF
TRBJ2-7	TRBD2	TRBV5-5	once	TGTGCCAGCAGCTTGGTAGCGGGGGCCAGTTGGGAGCAGTACTTC	CASSLVAGASWEQYF
TRBJ1-2	-	TRBV6-2/TRBV6-3	few	TGTGCCAGCAGTTACTGGGTCGGGGCTAACTATGGCTACACCTTC	CASSYWVGANYGYTF
TRBJ2-7	TRBD1	TRBV6-5	-	TGTGCCAGCAGGCCGACAGGGTTCTACGAGCAGTACTTC	CASRPTGFYEQYF
TRBJ2-6	-	TRBV7-2	-	TGTGCCAGCAGCCAGGCCCTCTCTGGGGCCAACGTCCTGACTTTC	CASSQALSGANVLTF
TRBJ2-3	-	TRBV5-1	-	TGCGCCAGCAGAGTAGCGATAACGGCAGATACGCAGTATTTT	CASRVAITADTQYF
TRBJ2-3	-	TRBV9	-	TGTGCCAGCAGCTTTTCCGGGTCGTTAAAAGCAGATACGCAGTATTTT	CASSFSGSLKADTQYF
TRBJ1-2	TRBD1	TRBV14	-	TGTGCCAGCAGCCCGTCACAGGGGCGGCCTTATGGCTACACCTTC	CASSPSQGRPYGYTF
TRBJ1-1	TRBD1	TRBV10-3	few	TGTGCCATACAGGGGGCGCAGACTGAAGCTTTCTTT	CAIQGAQTEAFF
TRBJ2-1	-	TRBV20-1	-	TGCAGTGCGTCGGGAGTGACTGAGCAGTTCTTC	CSASGVTEQFF
TRBJ1-1	-	TRBV5-1	-	TGCGCCAGCGGGGCGGGGGAGAACACTGAAGCTTTCTTT	CASGAGENTEAFF
TRBJ2-7	TRBD2	TRBV11-3	few	TGTGCCAGCAGTAGTGGGTCCCCGGGGGGCGAGCAGTACTTC	CASSSGSPGGEQYF
TRBJ2-7	-	TRBV5-1	-	TGCGCCAGCAGCTTTACCACAGGGTTCTCCTACGAGCAGTACTTC	CASSFTTGFSYEQYF
TRBJ1-1	-	TRBV6-5	once	TGTGCCAGCAGCAGGGCGGAGAACACTGAAGCTTTCTTT	CASSRAENTEAFF
TRBJ2-4	TRBD2	TRBV7-2	-	TGTGCCAGCAGCTTAGAGCGAGCGGGGGCCTGGATTCAGTACTTC	CASSLERAGAWIQYF